Shown below are 5 T cell receptor beta chains from a single sample sequenced in a study of blood T cell repertoires in COVID-19. The table came from immunoSEQ multiplex PCR; TCRdb's copy has only in-frame clones and leaves some out. The data contain under 200,000 clones, approximately 90% of them singletons. Material for sequencing was peripheral blood. The receptors stem from a young man with active or convalescent COVID-19.

The CDR3 DNA reads TGTGCCACCAGTGAGCCGGGACAGAAATACAATGAGCAGTTCTTC. Translated, it gives CATSEPGQKYNEQFF. The chain employs TRBV24-1 and TRBJ2-1, with 7 bases that match TRBD1. Germline CDR1 KGHDR, CDR2 SFDVKD. The V segment lost 4 bases and the J segment 4 bases; nucleotides outside the gene matches: 6. There are 15 residues in the CDR3.

This chain connects TRBV3-1 (or the pseudogene TRBV3-2) to TRBJ2-1; 10 bases line up with TRBD2. V shed 4 bases, J shed 8 bases, and the junction held 11 bases outside the gene matches. CDR1 and CDR2 from the germline V gene are LGHDT and YNNKEL (reference sequence). The CDR3 is made up of 16 amino acids. The CDR3 loop reads CASSPPAAGGLDEQFF. CDR3 DNA: TGTGCCAGCAGCCCACCGGCAGCGGGGGGGCTCGATGAGCAGTTCTTC.

The genes are TRBV4-3 and TRBJ1-2, with D tentatively TRBD1 (5 bases). Germline V gene data show CDR1 as LGHNA and CDR2 as YSLEER. Trimming removed 0 bases at V and 7 bases at J, with 18 bases between. The CDR3 sequence is 16 residues long. This CDR3 is CASSQEGGGRLGGYTF. The CDR3 DNA reads as TGCGCCAGCAGCCAAGAGGGCGGGGGACGTTTGGGTGGCTACACCTTC.

This clone was picked up a small number of times. The rearrangement links TRBV7-2 to TRBJ1-1, with unresolved D. The CDR3 loop spans 13 amino acids. V was trimmed by 3 bases and J by 7 bases, leaving 12 bases between them. The germline gives CDR1 SGHTA, CDR2 FQGNSA. This CDR3 reads CASSLEVGIEAFF. The CDR3 DNA sequence: TGTGCCAGCAGCTTGGAGGTGGGGATTGAAGCTTTCTTT.

The chain uses TRBV5-1 and TRBJ2-2; D ambiguous. The CDR3 is 16 amino acids. Germline lookup yields CDR1 SGHRS and CDR2 YFSETQ. V was trimmed by 3 bases and J by 0 bases, leaving 12 bases between them. DNA of the CDR3: TGCGCCAGCAGCTACAGCTACAACGCGAACACCGGGGAGCTGTTTTTT. Protein: CASSYSYNANTGELFF. Full variable domain (missing parts from reference TRBV5-1 and TRBJ2-2): KAGVTQTPRYLIKTRGQQVTLSCSPISGHRSVSWYQQTPGQGLQFLFEYFSETQRNKGNFPGRFSGRQFSNSRSEMNVSTLELGDSALYLCASSYSYNANTGELFFGEGSRLTVL.